This T cell receptor (beta chain) was obtained from a study of blood T cell repertoires in COVID-19. The wider study: T cells, B-cell-depleted T cells, or PBMCs supplied cDNA or gDNA.

V shed 7 bases and J 6 bases; nucleotides not matched to a gene: 6. Germline-derived CDR1 and CDR2 are SNHLY and FYNNEI. This CDR3 is 13 amino acids long. In the study's own analysis: It was from reference gene primer amplification that nucleated cell counts were estimated. The repertoire was sequenced with immunoSEQ multiplex PCR; TCRdb's copy has only in-frame clones and lacks some. V and J calls and clone size are copied from that table; D and trimming were computed from the DNA. Of around 250,000 clones detected, about 90% appear once; the ten largest clones hold over 3%. The study recruited people aged about 18 to 89 years across roughly 25 US areas. Which cohort a participant joined came from the clinical history participants gave.

The sequence was collected from a middle-aged woman who had been exposed to COVID-19. This rearrangement joins TRBV2 to TRBJ1-1; 9 positions match TRBD1. The sequenced sample consisted of PBMCs or T cells enriched from blood (not recorded which). CDR3 protein: CASKTGGFSEAFF. The CDR3 region has the DNA TGTGCCAGCAAAACAGGGGGCTTCTCTGAAGCTTTCTTT.